This paragraph reports one TCR beta chain. The target antigen is unknown. The missing CDR3 end, 3 residues past where the read stops, is filled in from the germline J gene. This CDR3 comprises 14 residues. The germline V gene encodes CDR1 SGHTA and CDR2 FQGNSA. Trimming stripped 2 bases from V and 6 bases from J, with 14 bases between. Sequencing used immunoSEQ multiplex PCR; TCRdb keeps in-frame clones, though not all of them. The sample spans tens of thousands of clones; the ten largest clones claim less than 4%. The sample belongs to a study of T cells in women clearing cervical HPV infection. Study in general: Donors had HPV16-related CIN3 or worse; 2 had invasive cancer. Case blood was drawn a median approximately five months after lesion detection.

Study-wide points: Each sample's T-cell count was unknown, possibly confounding richness. CIN3+ cases had significantly higher TCR richness than controls; evenness did not differ.

The source is a woman between 18 and 70 years old with a cervical HPV16 infection that either progressed to CIN3+ or cleared (not recorded which). The chain couples TRBV7-2 to TRBJ2-7; D perhaps matches TRBD2 (6 bases). Sequences were obtained from blood buffy coat. The part of the CDR3 DNA that was read is TGTGCCAGCAGCTTAAGCCCTAGCGCGCCCGAG. This codes for CASSLSPSAPE. The entire CDR3 is CASSLSPSAPEQYF. The whole variable domain, remainder taken from reference TRBV7-2 and TRBJ2-7, is GAGVSQSPSNKVTEKGKDVELRCDPISGHTALYWYRQSLGQGLEFLIYFQGNSAPDKSGLPSDRFSAERTGGSVSTLTIQRTQQEDSAVYLCASSLSPSAPEQYFGPGTRLTVT.